One T cell receptor beta chain is described in this entry. This sample is part of a study of blood T cell repertoires in COVID-19. Everyone who took part was about 18 to 90 years old, and they came from about 25 US areas. Donors were grouped by their self-reported clinical history. This table comes from immunoSEQ multiplex PCR, and its TCRdb copy is limited to in-frame clones, with some not included. The data hold 250,000 to 350,000 clones, with around nine tenths observed a single time. The CDR3 has 16 residues. Germline trimming cut 5 bases from V and 5 bases from J; bases unmatched to any gene: 11. In germline, CDR1 is SQVTM, CDR2 ANQGSEA.

The specimen was PBMCs or T cells enriched from blood (not recorded which). This sequence joins TRBV29-1 and TRBJ2-3; TRBD1 aligns across 12 bases. This clonotype was sampled from a man aged 55 to 69 who had recovered from COVID-19. This CDR3 is CSVQDSGTGGQDTQYF. CDR3 nucleotides: TGCAGCGTTCAGGACTCCGGGACAGGGGGCCAAGATACGCAGTATTTT.